This T cell receptor (beta chain) was sequenced for a study of CD8+ T cells in alopecia areata. Turning to the study itself: Administration of oral tofacitinib to treated patients was at 5 to 10 mg twice daily. The drug, tofacitinib, lasted 6 to 18 months, followed by 6 months off drug.

RNA was extracted and reverse transcribed into cDNA as the sequencing template. Profiling relied on immunoSEQ multiplex PCR, and the TCRdb table lists in-frame clones only, not all of them. In the table there are 110,000 to 150,000 clones, nearly 55% of which are singletons. Sample treatment: oral pan-JAK inhibitor, 5-10 mg twice daily. Lesional scalp punch biopsies and peripheral blood were collected from alopecia areata patients. This clone was picked up a small number of times. Looked up from germline, CDR1 is SEHNR and CDR2 is FQNEAQ (reference sequence). The CDR3 loop spans 13 amino acids. Trimming stripped 5 bases from V and 0 bases from J, with 7 bases between.

This sequence was found in a human donor with alopecia areata. The chain carries TRBV7-9 and TRBJ1-2; D remains unclear. Sequencing used CD8+ T cells sorted from blood, obtained at week 4, from a patient treated with tofacitinib. The CDR3 protein is CASSEIANYGYTF. The CDR3 bases are TGTGCCAGCAGCGAGATAGCTAACTATGGCTACACCTTC.